This TCR beta chain was recorded in a study of control samples from healthy donors and cancer patients. Using immunoSEQ multiplex PCR, the repertoire was profiled, and TCRdb retains in-frame clones only, with some absent. The sample shows 70,000 to 80,000 clones, roughly 80% of them seen only once. The CDR3 runs 15 residues. Germline CDR1 reads SGHTS; CDR2 reads YDEGEE. Trimming stripped 4 bases from V and 4 bases from J, with 15 bases between. The source of this sequence is a man over 45 in good health. The material sequenced was blood. V usage is TRBV5-8 and J usage is TRBJ2-1; perhaps D is TRBD1 or TRBD2 (5 bases each). CDR3 sequence: CASSGTGTVYNEQFF. For the CDR3, the DNA is TGTGCCAGCAGCGGGACCGGGACGGTGTACAATGAGCAGTTCTTC.